A selection of T cell receptor beta chains follows, all from one sample in a study of T cell repertoires in cytomegalovirus infection. TCRdb re-analysed the reads in MiXCR, keeping a single row per CDR3 protein. Of 200,000 to 300,000 distinct CDR3 sequences listed, approximately 9.1% are singletons. Material for sequencing was PBMCs. These receptor sequences come from a human donor in good health (CMV status not recorded). Some clones in this sample may be carry-over from other donors' samples. Both conserved end residues are trimmed from each CDR3. Rows may omit the clone size; those that give it use once, few, many or a size class.

j_call | v_call | clone_size | cdr3_aa
TRBJ1-1 | TRBV6-2/TRBV6-3 | many | AVRVFRDTEAF
TRBJ1-4 | TRBV28 | many | ASSQTGPTTNEKLF
TRBJ2-7 | TRBV7-2 | many | ASSLAGAPEQY
TRBJ1-1 | TRBV7-9 | many | ASSQHGNTEAF
TRBJ2-5 | TRBV28 | few | ASSPGVAAGQETQY
TRBJ1-2 | TRBV28 | - | AVERPTGMGGYT
TRBJ2-3 | TRBV15 | few | ATSRASPGPLAQY
TRBJ1-4 | TRBV7-8 | many | ASSKQGLLGEKLF
TRBJ1-2 | TRBV5-1 | few | ASSSDGDYGYT
TRBJ1-1 | TRBV7-2 | many | ASSSTTRNTEAF
TRBJ1-2 | TRBV19 | - | ASRNVPRTSNYGYT
TRBJ2-5 | TRBV11-2 | few | ASSLDRGGGGETQY
TRBJ2-4 | TRBV12-3/TRBV12-4 | - | ASSLWGTGKNIQY
TRBJ2-3 | TRBV7-2 | many | ASSWSMTGTDTQY
TRBJ1-1 | TRBV28 | many | ASSLPEGTDT
TRBJ1-1 | TRBV28 | - | ASSSPPEGDTEAF
TRBJ1-4 | TRBV28 | few | ASSSGRTNEKLF
TRBJ1-5 | TRBV6-6 | many | ASSYPRGRDNQPQH
TRBJ1-6 | TRBV7-2 | many | ASSFWRDSYNSPLH
TRBJ1-6 | TRBV7-8 | few | ASSLAFGGAPDNSPLH
TRBJ2-3 | TRBV2 | many | ASSERGGQRTDTQY
TRBJ1-6 | TRBV27 | - | ASTLAGQGNSPLH
TRBJ1-2 | TRBV2 | few | ASSDVGFGYT
TRBJ2-7 | TRBV20-1 | few | SASRQINTYEQY
TRBJ2-5 | TRBV4-3 | few | ASSQVALNPGETQY
TRBJ1-2 | TRBV19 | many | ASSTTGGPLGYT
TRBJ2-1 | TRBV5-6 | - | ASSFGQGGGNEQF